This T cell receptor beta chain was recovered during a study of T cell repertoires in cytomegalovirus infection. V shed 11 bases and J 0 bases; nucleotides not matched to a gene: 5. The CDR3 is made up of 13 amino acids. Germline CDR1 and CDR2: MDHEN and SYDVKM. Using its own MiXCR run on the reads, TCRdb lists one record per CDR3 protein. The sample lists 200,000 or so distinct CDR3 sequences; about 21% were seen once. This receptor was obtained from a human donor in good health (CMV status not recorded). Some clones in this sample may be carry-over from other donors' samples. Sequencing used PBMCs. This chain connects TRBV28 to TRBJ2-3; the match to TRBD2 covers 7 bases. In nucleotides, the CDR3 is TGTGCCTGGGGGGGACTTAGCACAGATACGCAGTATTTT. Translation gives CAWGGLSTDTQYF. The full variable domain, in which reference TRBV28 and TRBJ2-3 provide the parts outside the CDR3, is DVKVTQSSRYLVKRTGEKVFLECVQDMDHENMFWYRQDPGLGLRLIYFSYDVKMKEKGDIPEGYSVSREKKERFSLILESASTNQTSMYLCAWGGLSTDTQYFGPGTRLTVL.